Below, one T cell receptor (beta chain) is given with its context. Its antigen is as yet unknown. TCRdb re-analysed the 5' RACE reads in MiXCR, keeping a single row per CDR3 protein. The sample contains 100,000 to 120,000 distinct CDR3 sequences, 9.5% to 13% of which appear only once. This specimen belongs to a study of early T cells in non-severe SARS-CoV-2 infection. Study details: Unsorted whole blood bulk RNA was sequenced, with unpaired chains. General study findings and limits: Anti-spike CD8 responses were favored in VDJdb matching, and private and CD4 specificities were missed.

The sequenced sample was whole blood. The TCR was taken from an adult who was a healthcare worker with PCR-confirmed SARS-CoV-2 infection or an uninfected control (not recorded which).

CDR3 amino acids: CASSQLNGELFF. CDR3 bases: TGTGCCAGCAGCCAACTGAACGGGGAGCTGTTTTTT. The chain is built from TRBV14 and TRBJ2-2; D gene uncertain. The ends were cut back, 2 bases at V and 7 bases at J, with 5 bases in the middle. Germline values: CDR1 SGHDN, CDR2 FVKESK. CDR3 size: 12 residues.